A selection of T cell receptor beta chains follows, all from one sample in a study of T cell clones after liver transplantation. Method: immunoSEQ multiplex PCR; TCRdb's copy keeps in-frame clones and lacks some. The sample includes about 50,000 clones, approximately 71% of them seen just once. The sample consisted of CD4+ T cells from blood, taken approximately 54 months after liver transplant. These receptors were taken from a human patient who received a liver transplant. Some T cells could come from the graft donor. Each CDR3 is given with its conserved first and last residue. Each record gives: J gene, V gene, CDR3 protein.

TRBJ2-7 | TRBV14 | CASSQALSDVYF
TRBJ2-7 | TRBV10-3 | CAISLDRGSRGEQYF
TRBJ2-7 | TRBV10-3 | CAISGQGDLSSYEQYF
TRBJ2-3 | TRBV2 | CARGGGGTTDTQYF
TRBJ1-3 | TRBV30 | CAWSRFRGTGGSGNTIYF
TRBJ1-1 | TRBV7-6 | CASTPGRSNTEAFF
TRBJ1-2 | TRBV6-1 | CASISQTGSNYGYTF
TRBJ2-5 | TRBV5-6 | CASSLDDRGSTQYF
TRBJ1-2 | TRBV29-1 | CSVEQGEGYTF
TRBJ2-1 | TRBV28 | CASSSGAGSSYNEQFF
TRBJ2-5 | TRBV6-1 | CASSETRVWETQYF
TRBJ2-7 | TRBV29-1 | CSVGRGTSGVSSYEQYF
TRBJ1-6 | TRBV6-4 | CASRVGTDNNSPLHF
TRBJ2-7 | TRBV2 | CASRRDRDRSYEQYF
TRBJ1-1 | TRBV19 | CATVGYSGTEAFF
TRBJ2-7 | TRBV19 | CASSGPYEQYF
TRBJ1-6 | TRBV6-1 | CASCSGDVAPPLHF
TRBJ1-2 | TRBV27 | CASSLMGQGHYGYTF
TRBJ2-7 | TRBV4-2 | CASSLGGSSAEQYF
TRBJ2-2 | TRBV7-7 | CASSTTGGDTGELFF
TRBJ1-1 | TRBV30 | CAWAGQGYTEAFF
TRBJ2-3 | TRBV5-6 | CASSLLAGGTDTQYF
TRBJ2-5 | TRBV15 | CATSRLEETQYF
TRBJ1-4 | TRBV7-2 | CASSLANGEKLFF
TRBJ1-2 | TRBV7-8 | CASSRGYSDGYTF
TRBJ1-3 | TRBV6-6 | CASSFPGGSGNTIYF
TRBJ2-2 | TRBV6-6 | CASSYSFRLAGELFF
TRBJ2-7 | TRBV18 | CASSPGRGDYEQYF
TRBJ1-3 | TRBV15 | CATSRGRKDRGFSGNTIYF